This T cell receptor beta chain was found in a study of T cell repertoires in cytomegalovirus infection. TCRdb reprocessed the reads with MiXCR, giving one entry per CDR3 protein. The data contain around 500,000 distinct CDR3 sequences, about two fifths of them singletons. Study-level results: The cumulative frequency of public TCR beta families distinguished individuals who carried CMV together with the relevant HLA.

This clonotype was picked up a small number of times. Its specificity is not known. The source material was cultured PBMCs, sampled from culture after CMV antigen stimulation. The sequence came from a human donor in good health (CMV status not recorded). Some clones in this sample may be carry-over from other donors' samples.

The CDR3 spells CASSFLAGTSGRRAYEQYF. The CDR3 DNA sequence: TGTGCCAGCAGCTTTCTAGCCGGGACTAGCGGGAGGCGGGCCTACGAGCAGTACTTC. The genes are TRBV7-2 and TRBJ2-7; 15 bases align to TRBD2. With 3 bases clipped from V and 2 bases from J, the junction kept 11 bases outside the gene matches. CDR1 SGHTA and CDR2 FQGNSA come from the germline V gene. The length of the CDR3 is 19 residues.